Sequencing of this T cell receptor beta chain was carried out in a study of cytomegalovirus exposure and HLA in healthy donors. Looked up from germline, CDR1 is MDHEN and CDR2 is SYDVKM. CDR3 length: 13 amino acids. Trimming cost V 6 bases and J 1 base; bases outside gene matches: 2. Findings and limits, study-wide: In a later analysis, HLA-associated TCR beta chains were more clonally expanded than equally common others. As a later analysis revealed, the rate of TCR association differed by HLA locus, with DRB1 most and HLA-C fewest.

PCR amplification relied on 60 Vbeta primers (plus 13 Jbeta primers). The protocol was immunoSEQ multiplex PCR, while the TCRdb copy is restricted to in-frame clones and leaves out a portion. The data hold under 250,000 clones, with roughly 84% observed a single time. With respect to this clone: Its antigen is as yet unknown.

Donors had nominal health at sampling but likely had unrecorded immune exposures. The rearrangement links TRBV28 to TRBJ1-1; 7 positions match TRBD1. The clonotype originates from a girl under 10 years old in good health and CMV-seronegative. The sequenced sample consisted of PBMCs. The CDR3 protein is CASRGQPNTEAFF. The CDR3 DNA follows: TGTGCCAGCAGGGGACAGCCGAACACTGAAGCTTTCTTT.